This T cell receptor beta chain was captured in a study of blood T cell repertoires in COVID-19. The CDR3 consists of 15 residues. Trimming took 3 bases from V and 4 from J; bases not matched to a gene: 10. Germline V gives CDR1 DFQATT, CDR2 SNEGSKA (reference sequence). Assignment of participants to cohorts was predicated upon participant-reported clinical history. Profiling relied on immunoSEQ multiplex PCR, and the TCRdb table lists in-frame clones only, not all of them. The sample contains roughly 270,000 clones, roughly 85% of which appear only once. This clonotype originated in a man aged 35-49 years who had been exposed to COVID-19. What was sequenced was PBMCs or T cells enriched from blood (not recorded which). This chain joins TRBV20-1 and TRBJ2-5, with TRBD2 matching over 8 bases. The CDR3 DNA reads TGCAGTGCTAGTCAATCCAGCGGGAGAGCAGAGACCCAGTACTTC. Protein product: CSASQSSGRAETQYF.